The rows below give T cell receptor beta chains drawn from one sample of a study of OX40 agonist ivuxolimab in advanced cancers. TCRdb's copy holds only in-frame clones and misses some; the assay was immunoSEQ multiplex PCR. The sample contains around 99,000 clones, nearly 90% of which appear only once. The sequencing here drew on CD4+ or CD8+ T cells sorted from blood, taken in a trial of the OX40 agonist ivuxolimab. Receptors were obtained from an adult with an advanced solid tumor such as melanoma, head and neck, liver or kidney cancer. CDR3s include the opening cysteine and the closing phenylalanine or tryptophan. A D gene is named only where the DNA matches it firmly. For some rows the clone size is stated as once, few or many, or as a class when expanded; others skip it.

D gene: .; V gene: TRBV30; clone size: .; J gene: TRBJ2-7; CDR3 DNA: TGTGCCTTTACAGGGTCCTACGAGCAGTACTTC; CDR3 protein: CAFTGSYEQYF
D gene: TRBD1; V gene: TRBV6-5; clone size: .; J gene: TRBJ2-3; CDR3 DNA: TGTGCCAGCACCTGGGGGGGACAGGGGGCAGATACGCAGTATTTT; CDR3 protein: CASTWGGQGADTQYF
D gene: .; V gene: TRBV5-6; clone size: .; J gene: TRBJ2-1; CDR3 DNA: TGTGCCAGCAGCTTGGAGCATGAGCAGTTCTTC; CDR3 protein: CASSLEHEQFF
D gene: TRBD2; V gene: TRBV7-9; clone size: once; J gene: TRBJ2-1; CDR3 DNA: TGTGCCAGCAGCTTAGGGGCTAGCGGGAGTAGGGAGCAGTTCTTC; CDR3 protein: CASSLGASGSREQFF
D gene: TRBD2; V gene: TRBV28; clone size: once; J gene: TRBJ2-1; CDR3 DNA: TGTGCCAGCAGTTTCCAGCGGGGGAATGAGCAGTTCTTC; CDR3 protein: CASSFQRGNEQFF
D gene: TRBD2; V gene: TRBV5-1; clone size: .; J gene: TRBJ2-1; CDR3 DNA: TGCGCCAGCGGACTAGCCGACTTGGGAGATGAGCAGTTCTTC; CDR3 protein: CASGLADLGDEQFF
D gene: TRBD1; V gene: TRBV30; clone size: .; J gene: TRBJ1-3; CDR3 DNA: TGTGCCTGGCAGGGGGCTGGAAACACCATATATTTT; CDR3 protein: CAWQGAGNTIYF
D gene: TRBD1; V gene: TRBV19; clone size: .; J gene: TRBJ2-1; CDR3 DNA: TGTGCCAGTACTCCCCGGACAGGGGGGACTTACAATGAGCAGTTCTTC; CDR3 protein: CASTPRTGGTYNEQFF
D gene: TRBD2; V gene: TRBV5-1; clone size: .; J gene: TRBJ2-1; CDR3 DNA: TGCGCCAGCAGCCGAGGGACTAGTAATGAGCAGTTCTTC; CDR3 protein: CASSRGTSNEQFF
D gene: TRBD1; V gene: TRBV6-1; clone size: .; J gene: TRBJ2-5; CDR3 DNA: TGTGCCAGCAGTCGGGACAGGATACAAGAGACCCAGTACTTC; CDR3 protein: CASSRDRIQETQYF
D gene: .; V gene: TRBV4-2; clone size: .; J gene: TRBJ1-6; CDR3 DNA: TGTGCCAGCAGCCCCCCCAATTCACCCCTCCACTTT; CDR3 protein: CASSPPNSPLHF
D gene: .; V gene: TRBV7-9; clone size: .; J gene: TRBJ1-5; CDR3 DNA: TGTGCCAGCACCCTAGAGGGGAATCAGCCCCAGCATTTT; CDR3 protein: CASTLEGNQPQHF
D gene: TRBD1; V gene: TRBV27; clone size: .; J gene: TRBJ2-5; CDR3 DNA: TGTGCCAGCAGAGACAGGGTCGGTAAGACCCAGTACTTC; CDR3 protein: CASRDRVGKTQYF
D gene: .; V gene: TRBV6-6; clone size: .; J gene: TRBJ2-5; CDR3 DNA: TGTGCCAGCAGTCCGCCCGGGACACCAGAGACCCAGTACTTC; CDR3 protein: CASSPPGTPETQYF
D gene: TRBD1; V gene: TRBV6-1; clone size: .; J gene: TRBJ2-7; CDR3 DNA: TGTGCCAGCAGGCTCGGGACAGGAGAATACGAGCAGTACTTC; CDR3 protein: CASRLGTGEYEQYF
D gene: TRBD2; V gene: TRBV13; clone size: .; J gene: TRBJ2-3; CDR3 DNA: TGTGCCAGCAGCGTCAGCGGGAGGGCCTTAACCACAGATACGCAGTATTTT; CDR3 protein: CASSVSGRALTTDTQYF
D gene: .; V gene: TRBV5-1; clone size: .; J gene: TRBJ2-7; CDR3 DNA: TGCGCCAGCAGCTTGGAGGGGGGCTTGAGTTGGGAGCAGTACTTC; CDR3 protein: CASSLEGGLSWEQYF
D gene: TRBD2; V gene: TRBV28; clone size: .; J gene: TRBJ2-1; CDR3 DNA: TGTGCCAGCAGTCCTAGCGGGAGGACCTACAATGAGCAGTTCTTC; CDR3 protein: CASSPSGRTYNEQFF
D gene: .; V gene: TRBV6-5; clone size: .; J gene: TRBJ2-3; CDR3 DNA: TGTGCCAGCAGTGAGGGGGATACGCAGTATTTT; CDR3 protein: CASSEGDTQYF
D gene: .; V gene: TRBV27; clone size: .; J gene: TRBJ1-1; CDR3 DNA: TGTGCCAGCAGTCCCCGCTGGGCCCTCTCCATGAACACTGAAGCTTTCTTT; CDR3 protein: CASSPRWALSMNTEAFF
D gene: .; V gene: TRBV5-1; clone size: .; J gene: TRBJ2-2; CDR3 DNA: TGCGCCAGCAGCTTGGGGAGAAGAGGGGACACGAACACCGGGGAGCTGTTTTTT; CDR3 protein: CASSLGRRGDTNTGELFF
D gene: TRBD1; V gene: TRBV10-1; clone size: .; J gene: TRBJ2-2; CDR3 DNA: TGCGCCAGCAGTGCGCCCGCCCCGGGGACAGGGCCGAACACCGGGGAGCTGTTTTTT; CDR3 protein: CASSAPAPGTGPNTGELFF
D gene: .; V gene: TRBV7-8; clone size: .; J gene: TRBJ1-2; CDR3 DNA: TGTGCCAGCAGCTTAGCCGAAGGCATTTTTGGCTACACCTTC; CDR3 protein: CASSLAEGIFGYTF
D gene: .; V gene: TRBV6-1; clone size: .; J gene: TRBJ2-7; CDR3 DNA: TGTGCCAGCACGGACAGCTCCTACGAGCAGTACTTC; CDR3 protein: CASTDSSYEQYF
D gene: TRBD1; V gene: TRBV25-1; clone size: .; J gene: TRBJ2-7; CDR3 DNA: TGTGCCAGCAGTGTGAGTGGGACAGCTTCCTACGAGCAGTACTTC; CDR3 protein: CASSVSGTASYEQYF
D gene: .; V gene: TRBV2; clone size: .; J gene: TRBJ2-2; CDR3 DNA: TGTGCCAGGACCATGAACGGGCGGAACACCGGGGAGCTGTTTTTT; CDR3 protein: CARTMNGRNTGELFF
D gene: .; V gene: TRBV6-1; clone size: few; J gene: TRBJ1-2; CDR3 DNA: TGTGCCAGCAGTGACGGTAGGGGTCTCTCCTATGGCTACACCTTC; CDR3 protein: CASSDGRGLSYGYTF
D gene: .; V gene: TRBV27; clone size: .; J gene: TRBJ2-2; CDR3 DNA: TGTGCCAGCAGTTTACGGGCTCGCAGCACCGGGGAGCTGTTTTTT; CDR3 protein: CASSLRARSTGELFF
D gene: .; V gene: TRBV10-1; clone size: .; J gene: TRBJ1-6; CDR3 DNA: TGCGCCAGCAGTGAGAGGGGATTCAATTCACCCCTCCACTTT; CDR3 protein: CASSERGFNSPLHF
D gene: .; V gene: TRBV6-1; clone size: .; J gene: TRBJ2-5; CDR3 DNA: TGTGCCAGCATCTTGACCCAACGTGAAGAGACCCAGTACTTC; CDR3 protein: CASILTQREETQYF
D gene: .; V gene: TRBV5-6; clone size: .; J gene: TRBJ2-3; CDR3 DNA: TGTGCCAGCAGCTTGATTGGGGCGGGTCATACCACAGATACGCAGTATTTT; CDR3 protein: CASSLIGAGHTTDTQYF
D gene: TRBD2; V gene: TRBV9; clone size: .; J gene: TRBJ2-2; CDR3 DNA: TGTGCCAGCAGCGCGAGGACTAGCGGGAGCCGACTCACCGGGGAGCTGTTTTTT; CDR3 protein: CASSARTSGSRLTGELFF
D gene: .; V gene: TRBV7-8; clone size: .; J gene: TRBJ1-1; CDR3 DNA: TGTGCCAGCAGCTTAGGTGGGGGCTACACTGAAGCTTTCTTT; CDR3 protein: CASSLGGGYTEAFF
D gene: TRBD1; V gene: TRBV6-1; clone size: .; J gene: TRBJ2-1; CDR3 DNA: TGTGCCAGCAGTGGGACAGGGTGGTCCAACAATGAGCAGTTCTTC; CDR3 protein: CASSGTGWSNNEQFF
D gene: TRBD1; V gene: TRBV4-2; clone size: .; J gene: TRBJ2-2; CDR3 DNA: TGTGCCAGCAGCCAAGAAACAGGGGGTATGTCCGGGGAGCTGTTTTTT; CDR3 protein: CASSQETGGMSGELFF
D gene: TRBD1; V gene: TRBV12-5; clone size: .; J gene: TRBJ1-2; CDR3 DNA: TGTGCTAGTGGTTTGGGACAGGGGGCCTACACCTTC; CDR3 protein: CASGLGQGAYTF
D gene: TRBD1; V gene: TRBV29-1; clone size: .; J gene: TRBJ2-1; CDR3 DNA: TGCAGCTCGAGGGACAGGGGGCTTTACAATGAGCAGTTCTTC; CDR3 protein: CSSRDRGLYNEQFF
D gene: TRBD2; V gene: TRBV28; clone size: .; J gene: TRBJ2-1; CDR3 DNA: TGTGCCAGCAGGGCGGGAGGAGTGAACAATGAGCAGTTCTTC; CDR3 protein: CASRAGGVNNEQFF
D gene: .; V gene: TRBV25-1; clone size: .; J gene: TRBJ1-2; CDR3 DNA: TGTGCCAGCAGGGGTACACAGGGAAGGCTCGGCTATGGCTACACCTTC; CDR3 protein: CASRGTQGRLGYGYTF
D gene: .; V gene: TRBV9; clone size: .; J gene: TRBJ1-5; CDR3 DNA: TGTGCCAGCAGCGTTTCAGGGAGCAATCAGCCCCAGCATTTT; CDR3 protein: CASSVSGSNQPQHF
D gene: .; V gene: TRBV7-8; clone size: .; J gene: TRBJ2-2; CDR3 DNA: TGTGCCAGCAGCTCCATTTTGGGACTGAATTCGAACACCGGGGAGCTGTTTTTT; CDR3 protein: CASSSILGLNSNTGELFF
D gene: .; V gene: TRBV5-1; clone size: .; J gene: TRBJ2-7; CDR3 DNA: TGCGCCAGCAGCTTGGCCCAGGGGGGTCACGGCGAGCAGTACTTC; CDR3 protein: CASSLAQGGHGEQYF
D gene: .; V gene: TRBV19; clone size: .; J gene: TRBJ1-5; CDR3 DNA: TGTGCCAGTAGTCCGGGGACCGGTAGCAATCAGCCCCAGCATTTT; CDR3 protein: CASSPGTGSNQPQHF
D gene: .; V gene: TRBV4-1; clone size: .; J gene: TRBJ1-2; CDR3 DNA: TGCGCCAGCAGCCAGGCCGGGACGGACTATGGCTACACCTTC; CDR3 protein: CASSQAGTDYGYTF
D gene: .; V gene: TRBV4-1; clone size: .; J gene: TRBJ1-1; CDR3 DNA: TGCGCCAGCAGCCGTGCTAGGATACACACTGAAGCTTTCTTT; CDR3 protein: CASSRARIHTEAFF
D gene: TRBD2; V gene: TRBV7-2; clone size: once; J gene: TRBJ2-3; CDR3 DNA: TGTGCCAGCAGCCAACTAGCGTCCACGCAGTATTTT; CDR3 protein: CASSQLASTQYF
D gene: .; V gene: TRBV7-2; clone size: .; J gene: TRBJ1-6; CDR3 DNA: TGTGCCAGCAGCTTAGTAGACAGCTATAATTCACCCCTCCACTTT; CDR3 protein: CASSLVDSYNSPLHF
D gene: .; V gene: TRBV7-9; clone size: .; J gene: TRBJ2-2; CDR3 DNA: TGTGCCAGCAGCCCAGACCCCGGGGAGCTGTTTTTT; CDR3 protein: CASSPDPGELFF
D gene: .; V gene: TRBV10-1; clone size: .; J gene: TRBJ1-1; CDR3 DNA: TGCGCCAGCAGTGAAATCAACGGAGAAGCTTTCTTT; CDR3 protein: CASSEINGEAFF
D gene: TRBD1; V gene: TRBV5-1; clone size: .; J gene: TRBJ2-2; CDR3 DNA: TGCGCCAGCAGCTTGGAGGACAGGGCCGGGGAGCTGTTTTTT; CDR3 protein: CASSLEDRAGELFF
D gene: .; V gene: TRBV2; clone size: few; J gene: TRBJ2-3; CDR3 DNA: TGTGCCAGCAGTGTAACGGCTAGCACAGATACGCAGTATTTT; CDR3 protein: CASSVTASTDTQYF
D gene: .; V gene: TRBV4-1; clone size: .; J gene: TRBJ2-1; CDR3 DNA: TGCGCCAGCAGCCAAGATGGGGCTTCCAGGGGGGGCGAGCAGTTCTTC; CDR3 protein: CASSQDGASRGGEQFF
D gene: .; V gene: TRBV29-1; clone size: .; J gene: TRBJ2-1; CDR3 DNA: TGCAGCGTAAGACGACTAGGAGGCTACAATGAGCAGTTCTTC; CDR3 protein: CSVRRLGGYNEQFF
D gene: .; V gene: TRBV10-3; clone size: .; J gene: TRBJ2-1; CDR3 DNA: TGTGCCATCAGTAGCGGGTCACCTCGGGGGAATGAGCAGTTCTTC; CDR3 protein: CAISSGSPRGNEQFF
D gene: TRBD1; V gene: TRBV5-1; clone size: .; J gene: TRBJ2-7; CDR3 DNA: TGCGCCAGCAGCTTGGGGACAGGGCTCGACGAGCAGTACTTC; CDR3 protein: CASSLGTGLDEQYF
D gene: .; V gene: TRBV29-1; clone size: .; J gene: TRBJ2-5; CDR3 DNA: TGCAGCGTCCGAGGGGGGGGGACCCAGTACTTC; CDR3 protein: CSVRGGGTQYF
D gene: .; V gene: TRBV5-4; clone size: .; J gene: TRBJ2-5; CDR3 DNA: TGTGCCAGCAGCGGGGGAGGTAGGGAAGAGACCCAGTACTTC; CDR3 protein: CASSGGGREETQYF
D gene: TRBD2; V gene: TRBV30; clone size: .; J gene: TRBJ2-1; CDR3 DNA: TGTGCCTGGAGTGTACCCCACCCTAGCGGGATCCATCCAAACAATGAGCAGTTCTTC; CDR3 protein: CAWSVPHPSGIHPNNEQFF
D gene: .; V gene: TRBV28; clone size: .; J gene: TRBJ1-1; CDR3 DNA: TGTGCCAGCAGCTTAATACCCCGGGGGAGCACTGAAGCTTTCTTT; CDR3 protein: CASSLIPRGSTEAFF